This T cell receptor beta chain was recorded in a study of tumor-infiltrating lymphocytes in primary liver carcinoma. Study details: The study enrolled male and female patients aged 30 to 69 years.

The roughly 17-32 mg bulk tissue piece was not sorted before simultaneous RNA and DNA extraction. Turning to this clonotype: Its cognate antigen is unknown. An end of the junction differs from the germline gene, which may be a read error.

Findings of the study overall: It was observed that only about 7-24% of the top clones appeared in every one of the five tumor regions.

With around 490 ng total RNA as template and a constant-region primer, TCR beta cDNA was made. A slightly modified ARM-PCR protocol with three nested multiplex PCR rounds produced these TCR beta libraries. Rounds one and two of PCR, each of roughly 10 cycles, were primed with TRBV1-TRBV30 forward primers and a C-beta reverse primer. TCRdb processed the multiplex PCR reads anew with MiXCR; each CDR3 protein has one entry. Among 150,000 to 200,000 distinct CDR3 sequences listed, approximately 80% were seen once. The germline gives CDR1 SGHDT, CDR2 YYEEEE. This CDR3 region has 16 residues. V is TRBV5-6 and J is TRBJ2-1, with a possible D match to TRBD1 (5 bases). Sequencing was done on a sample of tumor tissue from primary liver carcinoma. The sequence came from a man aged 35-49 years with primary liver carcinoma and hepatitis B virus infection. The CDR3 loop is CASSALTGSTYNDQFF. For the CDR3, the DNA is TGTGCCAGCAGCGCCTTAACAGGATCGACGTACAATGATCAGTTCTTC.